One sample yielded the 11 T cell receptor beta chains listed below, sequenced in a study of blood T cell repertoires in COVID-19. Libraries were prepared by immunoSEQ multiplex PCR; TCRdb keeps only in-frame clonotypes and omits some of them. The table shows approximately 430,000 clones, with 86% occurring only once. The sequenced sample consisted of peripheral blood. The source is a woman younger than 45 with active or convalescent COVID-19.

The CDR3 is CASSPRTDNTEAFF. The CDR3, as DNA: TGTGCCAGCTCACCTAGGACAGACAACACTGAAGCTTTCTTT. The rearrangement links TRBV18 to TRBJ1-1, with TRBD1 as a possible D gene (6 bases). Per the germline V gene, CDR1 is KGHSH and CDR2 is LQKENI. The CDR3 consists of 14 residues. The ends were cut back, 3 bases at V and 2 bases at J, with 10 bases in the middle.

The chain combines TRBV18 with TRBJ1-1, with D uncertain. The germline gives CDR1 KGHSH, CDR2 LQKENI. This CDR3 region has 15 residues. Trimming pared 4 bases from V and 0 bases from J, leaving 12 bases between. The CDR3 region is CASSLRTGMNTEAFF. CDR3 sequence (DNA): TGTGCCAGCTCACTTCGGACGGGAATGAACACTGAAGCTTTCTTT.

The rearrangement links TRBV29-1 to TRBJ2-1; 8 nucleotides align to TRBD2. The germline CDR1 and CDR2 sequences are SQVTM and ANQGSEA. V shed 5 bases, J shed 8 bases, and the junction held 11 bases outside the gene matches. The CDR3 sequence is 14 residues long. The CDR3 reads CSVKLAVGFDEQFF. The CDR3 region has the DNA TGCAGCGTTAAACTAGCGGTGGGGTTTGATGAGCAGTTCTTC.

The chain links TRBV18 to TRBJ2-1; D gene unclear. CDR1 is KGHSH and CDR2 is LQKENI in the germline V gene. This CDR3 has 14 amino acids. The ends were cut back, 4 bases at V and 2 bases at J, with 9 bases in the middle. CDR3: CASSLAVTYNEQFF. The CDR3 DNA reads as TGTGCCAGCTCACTTGCGGTCACCTACAATGAGCAGTTCTTC.

This clone is a singleton in its sample. The CDR3 sequence: CASSSDRSGDTQYF. The CDR3 DNA sequence: TGTGCCAGCAGTTCGGACAGGTCTGGGGATACGCAGTATTTT. J is TRBJ2-3 and V is TRBV2; 7 nucleotides match TRBD1. CDR3 length: 14 residues. The germline V gene has CDR1 SNHLY and CDR2 FYNNEI. J lost 6 bases, V lost 5 bases, and 8 bases had no gene match.

Here the CDR3 DNA reads TGCGCCAGCAGTGATCGGGGAATGAACACTGAAGCTTTCTTT. As protein: CASSDRGMNTEAFF. The chain recombines TRBV5-1 with TRBJ1-1; D gene unclear. The V end lost 5 bases, the J end lost 0 bases, and 11 bases lay between the germline ends. Germline V gene sequence: CDR1 SGHRS, CDR2 YFSETQ. The CDR3 has 14 residues.

The chain uses TRBV29-1 and TRBJ1-1; D unresolved. There are 10 residues in the CDR3. Deletions cut 7 bases from V and 2 bases from J, with 5 bases between. Germline values: CDR1 SQVTM, CDR2 ANQGSEA. In DNA, the CDR3 is TGCAGCGCCAGAAACACTGAAGCTTTCTTT. Translated, it gives CSARNTEAFF.

The V and J genes are TRBV12-3 or TRBV12-4 and TRBJ2-7; 10 nucleotides agree with TRBD1. CDR3 length equals 13 residues. Trimming removed 3 bases from V and 6 bases from J; junction bases left unmatched: 2. CDR3 nucleotides: TGTGCCAGCAGTTTTGGGACAGGGGTCGAGCAGTACTTC. It encodes CASSFGTGVEQYF.

V usage is TRBV30 and J usage is TRBJ1-1; a possible D gene is TRBD1 (6 bases). Deletions cut 2 bases from V and 4 bases from J, with 11 bases between. This CDR3 has 13 amino acids. Germline values: CDR1 GTSNPN, CDR2 SVGIG (reference sequence). CDR3 coding DNA: TGTGCCTGGAGTCTCGGGGGGCCCACTGAAGCTTTCTTT. Translation: CAWSLGGPTEAFF.

The rearrangement joins TRBV19 to TRBJ2-2; a weak D match, TRBD2 (6 bases). Germline CDR1 and CDR2: LNHDA and SQIVND (reference sequence). V lost 5 bases and J lost 1, with 14 bases in between. CDR3 length: 16 amino acids. The CDR3 nucleotides are TGTGCCAGTAGTCATCCGGGACTGTTGAACACCGGGGAGCTGTTTTTT. Protein product: CASSHPGLLNTGELFF.

Notes on this clone: The same CDR3 can be traced to other DNA sequences in this sample. This sequence joins TRBV5-1 and TRBJ2-1; D not certain. The V end lost 3 bases, the J end lost 7 bases, and 8 bases lay between the germline ends. This CDR3 is 12 amino acids long. Germline V gene lookup returns CDR1 SGHRS and CDR2 YFSETQ. The CDR3 nucleotides are TGCGCCAGCAGCTCCAACTCTAATGAGCAGTTCTTC. It translates to CASSSNSNEQFF. The entire variable domain, with the rest obtained from reference TRBV5-1 and TRBJ2-1, is as follows: KAGVTQTPRYLIKTRGQQVTLSCSPISGHRSVSWYQQTPGQGLQFLFEYFSETQRNKGNFPGRFSGRQFSNSRSEMNVSTLELGDSALYLCASSSNSNEQFFGPGTRLTVL.